The clone carrying this TCR beta chain has more than one count but fewer than ten. The time point: blood at routine non-recurrence follow-up after resection. Researchers sequenced whole RNA taken from tumor, nontumor lung or frozen PBMC without sorting. This sample was included in a study of spatial heterogeneity in lung cancer. Background on the study: Samples were obtained from roughly 65 donors, all untreated early-stage non-small cell lung cancer patients. At a median of around 23 months after resection, follow-up PBMC samples were sequenced when available. Alpha-chain sequences were consistently detected less often than beta-chain sequences.

Every molecule of TCR cDNA had its own unique molecular identifier. MiXCR, run by TCRdb on the 5' RACE reads, gives a single entry per CDR3 protein. The table has fewer than 60,000 distinct CDR3 sequences, roughly 8.1% seen once. The receptor was derived from a female donor with early-stage non-small cell lung cancer. Material: PBMCs, obtained at follow-up.

Here the CDR3 reads CASSLGDGGTQYF. The CDR3 nucleotides are TGTGCCAGCAGCTTAGGGGATGGGGGGACCCAGTACTTC. The rearrangement joins TRBV7-2 to TRBJ2-5; D may match TRBD1 or TRBD2 (5 bases each). The CDR3 totals 13 residues. Germline V lookup: CDR1 SGHTA, CDR2 FQGNSA. V was pared by 1 base and J by 7 bases, with 10 bases between.